A selection of T cell receptor beta chains follows, all from one sample in a study of Graves' ophthalmopathy and Graves' hyperthyroidism. In TCRdb, the multiplex PCR reads were re-called with MiXCR into one record per CDR3 protein. The table records 600,000 to 650,000 distinct CDR3 sequences, 20% to 25% of them present only once. Material for sequencing was peripheral blood. The receptors originated from a woman aged 18-29 years with stable Graves' hyperthyroidism. Some clones in this sample may be carry-over from other donors' samples. Each CDR3 is given without its conserved first and last residue. The D gene is left open where the match is weak.

TRBV28	TRBJ2-5	TRBD2	ASSRLAGEYQETQY
TRBV18	TRBJ2-5	NA	ASSPQNQETQY
TRBV7-9	TRBJ1-1	NA	ASSPEVGTEAF
TRBV9	TRBJ2-7	TRBD1	ASSPLGTGVFYEQY
TRBV15	TRBJ2-4	TRBD2	ATSRDGGVGIQY
TRBV29-1	TRBJ1-1	TRBD1	SVRTGDYTEAF
TRBV10-3	TRBJ1-2	TRBD1	AITGQAKVIHGYT
TRBV28	TRBJ1-6	NA	ASSLPEDSYNSPLH
TRBV3-1	TRBJ2-2	TRBD2	ASSHGLASGELF
TRBV6-1	TRBJ1-1	NA	ASSVRLSGTEAF
TRBV2	TRBJ1-2	TRBD1	ASSERQGGRYGYT
TRBV13	TRBJ2-6	NA	ASSEPTGSGANVLT
TRBV20-1	TRBJ1-1	TRBD1	SAKGTGLNTEAF
TRBV6-5	TRBJ2-5	NA	ASSYYRNGGQETQY
TRBV19	TRBJ2-2	NA	ALRRVTGELF
TRBV6-1	TRBJ2-2	NA	ASSQFGRTGELF
TRBV20-1	TRBJ1-1	NA	SAPDGPQMGTEAF
TRBV19	TRBJ1-5	TRBD1	ASSTRTGWASGQPQH
TRBV5-1	TRBJ1-1	NA	ASSSKRGNTEAF
TRBV13	TRBJ1-5	NA	ASSVCDVDSNQPQH
TRBV6-5	TRBJ1-5	NA	ASIFTDSNQPQH
TRBV20-1	TRBJ1-2	TRBD1	SARDRRTFNYGYT